The 28 T cell receptor beta chains in this list originate from one sample, sequenced in a study of T cell responses to AZD1222 COVID-19 vaccine. Profiling relied on immunoSEQ multiplex PCR, and the TCRdb table lists in-frame clones only, not all of them. The sample carries approximately 200,000 clones, around 93% recorded once. The sample was peripheral blood, taken 28 days after the second AZD1222 dose. All receptors come from an adult who received the AZD1222 COVID-19 vaccine.

This clone was seen more than once but under ten times. This chain links TRBV7-8 with TRBJ1-1; D is undetermined. The CDR3 totals 15 residues. V was trimmed by 1 base and J by 3 bases, leaving 12 bases between them. Per germline, CDR1 SGHVS and CDR2 FQNEAQ. The DNA of the CDR3 is TGTGCCAGCAGCTTAGGGCTGGGAGGATACACTGAAGCTTTCTTT. Translating it yields CASSLGLGGYTEAFF.

The chain recombines TRBV5-1 with TRBJ2-2, with D tentatively TRBD1 (5 bases). Germline CDR1 SGHRS, CDR2 YFSETQ. The CDR3 runs to 16 residues. V shed 0 bases and J shed 0 bases, with 9 bases lying between them. For the CDR3, the DNA is TGCGCCAGCAGCTTGGGGACACCGGCGAACACCGGGGAGCTGTTTTTT. Protein sequence: CASSLGTPANTGELFF.

The chain carries TRBV24-1 and TRBJ2-3; D not resolved. The CDR3 runs to 13 residues. V was clipped by 8 bases and J by 0 bases, with 8 bases between them. Germline V lookup: CDR1 KGHDR, CDR2 SFDVKD. In DNA, the CDR3 is TGTGCCACCACATCAACTAGCACAGATACGCAGTATTTT. This sequence encodes CATTSTSTDTQYF.

This chain uses TRBV20-1 with TRBJ1-2; D ambiguous. The length of the CDR3 is 13 residues. The V gene's germline CDR1 is DFQATT and CDR2 SNEGSKA (reference sequence). With 3 bases removed from V and 2 bases from J, the gap between germline ends came to 10 bases. DNA for the CDR3: TGCAGTGCTAGTCACGCAGCGAACTATGGCTACACCTTC. Its protein product is CSASHAANYGYTF.

The genes are TRBV27 and TRBJ1-5; 7 bases line up with TRBD1. Germline V lookup: CDR1 MNHEY, CDR2 SMNVEV (reference sequence). Unmatched junction bases numbered 9, after V lost 5 bases and J lost 2 bases. The CDR3 length is 16 residues. The CDR3: CASSPTGVIRNQPQHF. As DNA, the CDR3 is TGTGCCAGCAGTCCCACAGGGGTTATTCGCAATCAGCCCCAGCATTTT.

The V call is TRBV5-5, the J call TRBJ1-3, with D possibly matching TRBD1 (6 bases). Trimming removed 2 bases at V and 7 bases at J, with 16 bases between. This CDR3 comprises 15 residues. Germline V lookup: CDR1 SGHKS, CDR2 YYEKEE (reference sequence). The CDR3 DNA follows: TGTGCCAGCAGCTTAAGCGGGGGCGTCTGGAACACCATATATTTT. Translation gives CASSLSGGVWNTIYF.

The chain carries TRBV5-1 and TRBJ1-4; D perhaps matches TRBD1 (5 bases). The length of the CDR3 is 15 residues. In germline, CDR1 is SGHRS, CDR2 YFSETQ. V lost 0 bases and J lost 3, with 9 bases in between. This chain's CDR3 is CASSLGGAPNEKLFF. As DNA, the CDR3 is TGCGCCAGCAGCTTGGGAGGGGCCCCTAATGAAAAACTGTTTTTT. Full variable domain (rest looked up from reference TRBV5-1 and TRBJ1-4): KAGVTQTPRYLIKTRGQQVTLSCSPISGHRSVSWYQQTPGQGLQFLFEYFSETQRNKGNFPGRFSGRQFSNSRSEMNVSTLELGDSALYLCASSLGGAPNEKLFFGSGTQLSVL.

J is TRBJ2-1 and V is TRBV19; no clear D gene. V was shortened by 5 bases and J by 10 bases, with 12 bases between the two germline ends. CDR1 is LNHDA and CDR2 is SQIVND in the germline V gene (reference sequence). The CDR3 extends over 12 amino acids. As DNA, the CDR3 is TGTGCCAGTAGTCAGAAAGGGTCCGAGCAGTTCTTC. Residues: CASSQKGSEQFF.

The rearrangement uses TRBV7-9 and TRBJ2-3; D not resolved. The length of the CDR3 is 15 residues. Germline V gene data show CDR1 as SEHNR and CDR2 as FQNEAQ (reference sequence). Trimming removed 1 base at V and 0 bases at J, with 8 bases between. CDR3: CASSLGGTSTDTQYF. The CDR3 nucleotides are TGTGCCAGCAGCTTAGGGGGAACTAGCACAGATACGCAGTATTTT.

The J gene is TRBJ2-6, the V gene TRBV9; 11 bases map to TRBD1. In germline, CDR1 is SGDLS, CDR2 YYNGEE. V lost 6 bases, J lost 1 base, and 6 bases stayed unmatched. This CDR3 has 17 residues. CDR3 residues: CASTLGQGASGANVLTF. DNA for the CDR3: TGTGCCAGCACTCTCGGACAGGGGGCTTCTGGGGCCAACGTCCTGACTTTC.

The chain uses TRBV5-6 and TRBJ2-1; 9 bases fit TRBD1. Germline V gives CDR1 SGHDT, CDR2 YYEEEE. The CDR3 covers 15 residues. V was pared by 2 bases and J by 4 bases, with 4 bases of the junction left unmatched. In DNA, the CDR3 is TGTGCCAGCAGCTTACCGGGACAGGGATACAATGAGCAGTTCTTC. It translates to CASSLPGQGYNEQFF.

The chain uses TRBV6-5 and TRBJ1-2; 8 positions agree with TRBD1. This CDR3 is 15 amino acids long. Germline V gene lookup returns CDR1 MNHEY and CDR2 SVGAGI. V lost 5 bases and J lost 2; bases outside the gene matches: 7. The CDR3 loop reads CASSREGQGNYGYTF. In DNA, the CDR3 is TGTGCCAGCAGTCGGGAAGGACAGGGAAACTATGGCTACACCTTC.

This chain uses TRBV4-3 with TRBJ1-1, with D hard to call. Trimming took 1 base from V and 1 from J, leaving 7 bases between them. The CDR3 totals 14 residues. Germline V CDR1 and CDR2: LGHNA, YSLEER. The CDR3 here is CASSQVIANTEAFF. For the CDR3, the DNA is TGCGCCAGCAGCCAAGTCATAGCGAACACTGAAGCTTTCTTT.

The chain joins TRBV25-1 to TRBJ1-2; TRBD1 matches 8 bases. V dropped 8 bases and J dropped 6; count of bases not matched to a gene: 8. Germline assignment: CDR1 MGHDK and CDR2 SYGVNS. This CDR3 spans 13 amino acids. CDR3 DNA: TGTGCCAGCGGCAGACAGGGGTGGGATGGCTACACCTTC. Its translation: CASGRQGWDGYTF.

This chain uses TRBV28 with TRBJ1-4; 7 nucleotides align to TRBD1. J gave up 3 bases and V 8 bases, and 12 bases lay outside the gene matches. The CDR3 totals 16 residues. CDR1 is MDHEN and CDR2 is SYDVKM in the germline V gene. The DNA for the CDR3 is TGTGCCAGCGGGGGGTCAGGAGGGGGCCCTAATGAAAAACTGTTTTTT. This gives the protein CASGGSGGGPNEKLFF.

V usage is TRBV12-3 or TRBV12-4 and J usage is TRBJ1-2; 7 bases are shared with TRBD1. V lost 6 bases to trimming and J lost 2 bases; unmatched junction nucleotides: 3. This CDR3 comprises 13 residues. Written as DNA, the CDR3 is TGTGCCAGCAGCGGACAGGCCAACTATGGCTACACCTTC. As protein: CASSGQANYGYTF.

The V gene is TRBV12-3 or TRBV12-4, the J gene TRBJ1-5; D remains unclear. The ends were cut back, 1 base at V and 10 bases at J, with 8 bases in the middle. The CDR3 sequence is 12 residues long. The CDR3 DNA reads as TGTGCCAGCAGTTTAGGGGCCAGTCCCCAGCATTTT. It specifies CASSLGASPQHF.

The chain uses TRBV2 and TRBJ1-2; 7 positions agree with TRBD1. The V gene's germline CDR1 is SNHLY and CDR2 FYNNEI. J gave up 1 base and V 4 bases, and 6 bases lay outside the gene matches. The CDR3 runs to 15 residues. The CDR3 here is CASSGQGDDNYGYTF. CDR3 DNA: TGTGCCAGCAGTGGACAGGGCGATGATAACTATGGCTACACCTTC.

This clone was seen a single time. The gene calls are TRBV10-1 and TRBJ1-1; D is unclear. Germline assignment: CDR1 WNHNN and CDR2 SYGVQD (reference sequence). CDR3 length: 14 amino acids. Between the trimmed V and J ends, which lost 0 bases and 4 bases, there was a span of 9 bases. In DNA form, the CDR3 reads TGCGCCAGCAGTGAGTCTGGGGTCAGCACTGAAGCTTTCTTT. Amino acids: CASSESGVSTEAFF.

This sequence joins TRBV3-1 (or the pseudogene TRBV3-2) and TRBJ1-2; the D gene is possibly TRBD1 (5 bases). Germline assignment: CDR1 LGHDT and CDR2 YNNKEL (reference sequence). The CDR3 has 14 residues. The V and J ends lost 5 bases and 4 bases respectively, with 14 bases between them. This chain's CDR3 is CASSRQPTGYGYTF. CDR3 nucleotides: TGTGCCAGCAGCAGACAGCCAACGGGCTATGGCTACACCTTC.

V and J are TRBV15 and TRBJ1-1; D is unclear. The V gene's germline CDR1 is LNHNV and CDR2 YYDKDF (reference sequence). V was pared by 1 base and J by 1 base, with 13 bases between. CDR3 length: 16 residues. The CDR3 region is CATSRGPVNSNTEAFF. The CDR3 DNA reads as TGTGCCACCAGCAGAGGACCCGTGAACTCGAACACTGAAGCTTTCTTT.

This rearrangement joins TRBV6-5 to TRBJ1-3; unclear D gene. Germline assignment: CDR1 MNHEY and CDR2 SVGAGI. V was shortened by 8 bases and J by 0 bases, with 14 bases between the two germline ends. CDR3 size: 15 residues. CDR3 nucleotides: TGTGCCAGCCTACCGCAGCGCGGCTCTGGAAACACCATATATTTT. Its protein is CASLPQRGSGNTIYF.

This chain uses TRBV28 with TRBJ2-3, with 9 bases that match TRBD2. The V segment lost 6 bases and the J segment 2 bases; nucleotides outside the gene matches: 12. Looked up from germline, CDR1 is MDHEN and CDR2 is SYDVKM. This CDR3 region has 17 residues. The CDR3 sequence is CASRGLTSGPVTDTQYF. CDR3 in DNA: TGTGCCAGCAGAGGCCTAACTAGCGGGCCTGTCACAGATACGCAGTATTTT.

In this sample, this clone turned up once. The gene calls are TRBV28 and TRBJ1-1; TRBD1 matches 9 bases. V lost 3 bases to trimming and J lost 0 bases; unmatched junction nucleotides: 2. The germline gives CDR1 MDHEN, CDR2 SYDVKM. This CDR3 comprises 15 residues. The CDR3 reads CASSLGTGLNTEAFF. CDR3 DNA: TGTGCCAGCAGTTTGGGGACAGGGTTGAACACTGAAGCTTTCTTT.

This chain uses TRBV23-1 with TRBJ1-6; D gene uncertain. TRBV23-1 is flagged as an ORF with uncertain function. The CDR3 totals 18 residues. Trimming removed 0 bases from V and 7 bases from J, with 19 bases in between. The CDR3 DNA reads TGCGCCAGCAGTCAATCCCGTCCGCGGTCAGGAGACAATTCACCCCTCCACTTT. Its translation: CASSQSRPRSGDNSPLHF.

This chain uses TRBV20-1 with TRBJ1-2; no definite D call. Trimming stripped 6 bases from V and 4 bases from J, with 9 bases between. This CDR3 is 11 amino acids long. The germline V gene has CDR1 DFQATT and CDR2 SNEGSKA (reference sequence). The CDR3 DNA sequence: TGCAGTGCCGAGGCCCGCTATGGCTACACCTTC. It yields the protein CSAEARYGYTF.

This chain uses TRBV7-2 with TRBJ2-7, with D uncertain. Germline CDR1 and CDR2: SGHTA and FQGNSA. This CDR3 spans 12 amino acids. V lost 2 bases and J 4 bases, leaving 6 bases between the germline ends. Written as DNA, the CDR3 is TGTGCCAGCAGCTTAAGTTTTTACGAGCAGTACTTC. Its protein product is CASSLSFYEQYF.

This sequence joins TRBV3-1 (or the pseudogene TRBV3-2) and TRBJ2-3; 8 positions match TRBD1. Germline-derived CDR1 and CDR2 are LGHDT and YNNKEL (reference sequence). The CDR3 covers 16 residues. Trimming at V came to 5 bases and at J to 2 bases, leaving 9 bases not matched to a gene. CDR3 residues: CASSSVRQGPTDTQYF. CDR3 coding DNA: TGTGCCAGCAGCTCGGTAAGACAGGGGCCCACAGATACGCAGTATTTT.